This T cell receptor (beta chain) was profiled in a study of CD8+CD57+ T cells in acquired aplastic anemia. Genomic DNA acted as the template from which TCR beta VDJ combination and CDR3 sequence profiling were carried out. TCRdb passed the reads through MiXCR, listing each CDR3 protein once. The table includes around 290,000 distinct CDR3 sequences, 56% detected once. Regarding this clonotype: The junction does not match germline at one end; this may be a read error.

From germline, CDR1 is SGHVS and CDR2 FNYEAQ. This CDR3 spans 13 amino acids. Patients picked for sequencing had shown CD8+CD57+ cell expansion detected by flow cytometry. This receptor was obtained from a human donor with aplastic anemia. The sequenced material came from sorted CD4+, CD8+, or CD8+CD57+ T cells (not recorded which) from PBMCs. The chain couples TRBV7-6 to TRBJ1-2, with unresolved D. The chain's CDR3 is CASSSGRDGGCTF. DNA of the CDR3: TGTGCCAGCAGCTCCGGGCGGGATGGAGGCTGCACCTTC.